The subject of this entry is one T cell receptor beta chain. This sample is drawn from a study of OX40 agonist ivuxolimab in advanced cancers. On the study more broadly: The dose-escalation cohort was around 83% male, with a mean age of around 60 years, ranging roughly 20 to 90.

Assay used: immunoSEQ multiplex PCR; TCRdb lists only in-frame clones, some missing. Of some 81,000 clones detected, 65% to 90% appear once; the ten largest clones hold around 2%. The length of the CDR3 is 13 residues. The germline V and J ends were trimmed by 8 bases and 3 bases, with 13 bases remaining between them. Germline V gene sequence: CDR1 MNHNY, CDR2 SVGAGI (reference sequence). The chain recombines TRBV6-6 with TRBJ2-5, with D maybe TRBD1 (6 bases). This TCR was recovered from an adult with an advanced solid tumor such as melanoma, head and neck, liver or kidney cancer. Sequencing used CD4+ or CD8+ T cells sorted from blood, obtained in a trial of the OX40 agonist ivuxolimab. CDR3 residues: CASRDIPEETQYF. The CDR3 bases are TGTGCCAGCCGGGACATTCCGGAAGAGACCCAGTACTTC.